The next 28 T cell receptor beta chains were all read from a single sample in a study of lymphopenia after photon versus proton radiotherapy. Sequencing was performed with immunoSEQ multiplex PCR; in TCRdb, only in-frame clones are kept and a portion is missing. The sample gives 20,000 to 25,000 clones, about four fifths of which show up once; 2.9% is in the top ten. This specimen consisted of peripheral blood, obtained from a patient treated with photon-based radiotherapy. The source of these receptors is a woman in her 50s with pancreatic cancer.

The chain has TRBV5-1 and TRBJ2-5; D may be TRBD2 (7 bases). Germline assignment: CDR1 SGHRS and CDR2 YFSETQ. Trimming pared 4 bases from V and 5 bases from J, leaving 12 bases between. The CDR3 spans 13 residues. The CDR3 bases are TGCGCCAGCAGCCTGGGGGGGGGCGAGACCCAGTACTTC. Amino acid sequence: CASSLGGGETQYF.

The chain recombines TRBV28 with TRBJ1-5; a possible D gene is TRBD1 (6 bases). V gave up 6 bases and J gave up 6 bases, with 15 bases separating them. The CDR3 consists of 14 residues. Germline V gene data show CDR1 as MDHEN and CDR2 as SYDVKM. The CDR3 is CASSRDNSRQPQHF. DNA of the CDR3: TGTGCCAGCAGCCGGGACAATTCACGTCAGCCCCAGCATTTT.

This chain joins TRBV5-8 and TRBJ2-1; 9 positions match TRBD2. V trimming: 7 bases; J trimming: 3 bases; junction bases outside the gene matches: 14. CDR1 is SGHTS and CDR2 is YDEGEE in the germline V gene. This CDR3 has 17 amino acids. CDR3 loop: CASPSSSGRIDYNEQFF. The CDR3 coding sequence is TGTGCCAGCCCCAGCTCGAGCGGGAGGATCGACTACAATGAGCAGTTCTTC.

The J gene is TRBJ2-7, the V gene TRBV27; 8 nucleotides match TRBD2. There are 17 residues in the CDR3. The ends lost 3 bases at V and 2 bases at J; junction bases unmatched: 12. Per the germline V gene, CDR1 is MNHEY and CDR2 is SMNVEV (reference sequence). The CDR3 sequence is CASSLVGGVSGTYEQYF. The CDR3 DNA reads as TGTGCCAGCAGTTTGGTAGGGGGAGTTAGCGGGACCTACGAGCAGTACTTC.

The V and J genes are TRBV28 and TRBJ1-1; D uncertain. Germline CDR1 reads MDHEN; CDR2 reads SYDVKM. The V gene lost 3 bases and the J gene lost 0 bases, with 8 bases spanning the gap. The CDR3 loop spans 14 amino acids. CDR3 sequence (DNA): TGTGCCAGCAGTTTTGGGGAGGTGAACACTGAAGCTTTCTTT. Translated: CASSFGEVNTEAFF.

This clone appeared a single time. The CDR3 region has the DNA TGTGCCAGCAGTTTAACATCAGGGGCAGGGGAAAAACTGTTTTTT. Amino acids: CASSLTSGAGEKLFF. The chain has TRBV27 and TRBJ1-4; weak D call: TRBD1 (6 bases). The CDR3 covers 15 residues. Germline values: CDR1 MNHEY, CDR2 SMNVEV (reference sequence). V gave up 2 bases and J gave up 8 bases, with 15 bases separating them.

The chain employs TRBV30 and TRBJ1-1; D is uncertain. Trimming shortened V by 5 bases and J by 0 bases, and 10 bases separated the two germline ends. Germline V gene lookup returns CDR1 GTSNPN and CDR2 SVGIG (reference sequence). The CDR3 contains 13 residues. The CDR3 sequence is CAWGGLLNTEAFF. The CDR3 nucleotides read TGTGCCTGGGGTGGCCTTTTGAACACTGAAGCTTTCTTT.

The chain employs TRBV5-1 and TRBJ2-2, with TRBD2 matching 12 bases. The CDR3 is 18 amino acids. The V gene's germline CDR1 is SGHRS and CDR2 YFSETQ. With V trimmed by 4 bases and J by 4 bases, 11 bases remained unmatched. Written as DNA, the CDR3 is TGCGCCAGCAGCCCTGGGGCTCTAGCGGGAGGGTCCACCGGGGAGCTGTTTTTT. The encoded protein is CASSPGALAGGSTGELFF.

The chain recombines TRBV6-5 with TRBJ2-7, with unresolved D. The CDR3 has 13 amino acids. Germline CDR1 and CDR2: MNHEY and SVGAGI. The V gene lost 7 bases and the J gene lost 4 bases, with 14 bases spanning the gap. CDR3 amino acids: CASTSGQGYEQYF. The CDR3, as DNA: TGTGCCAGCACATCTGGTCAAGGGTACGAGCAGTACTTC.

This clone was seen a handful of times. V is TRBV5-6 and J is TRBJ2-7; TRBD1 agrees at 8 bases. The J segment lost 1 base and the V segment lost 4 bases, leaving 10 bases of the junction unmatched. Looked up from germline, CDR1 is SGHDT and CDR2 is YYEEEE. This CDR3 has 16 residues. CDR3 in amino acids: CASSDGGTGRSYEQYF. The CDR3 DNA follows: TGTGCCAGCAGCGATGGCGGGACAGGCCGATCCTACGAGCAGTACTTC. Filled out from reference TRBV5-6 and TRBJ2-7, the complete variable domain reads DAGVTQSPTHLIKTRGQQVTLRCSPKSGHDTVSWYQQALGQGPQFIFQYYEEEERQRGNFPDRFSGHQFPNYSSELNVNALLLGDSALYLCASSDGGTGRSYEQYFGPGTRLTVT.

The rearrangement joins TRBV11-3 to TRBJ2-1; possibly TRBD2 for D (5 bases). Germline lookup yields CDR1 SGHNT and CDR2 YENEEA. The length of the CDR3 is 13 residues. The V gene lost 6 bases and the J gene lost 9 bases, with 15 bases spanning the gap. The CDR3 protein is CASSRESRGEQFF. The CDR3 DNA sequence: TGTGCCAGCAGTCGCGAATCCCGGGGTGAGCAGTTCTTC. The variable domain in full, with the rest retrieved from reference TRBV11-3 and TRBJ2-1, is EAGVVQSPRYKIIEKKQPVAFWCNPISGHNTLYWYLQNLGQGPELLIRYENEEAVDDSQLPKDRFSAERLKGVDSTLKIQPAELGDSAVYLCASSRESRGEQFFGPGTRLTVL.

The chain has TRBV9 and TRBJ2-3; 8 bases line up with TRBD2. This CDR3 region has 17 residues. Germline CDR1 SGDLS, CDR2 YYNGEE. The trim removed 3 bases at V and 5 bases at J, leaving 14 bases unmatched. The CDR3 sequence is CASSAEGLAGRGDTQYF. The CDR3 DNA follows: TGTGCCAGCAGCGCCGAGGGGCTAGCGGGCCGGGGAGATACGCAGTATTTT.

The chain employs TRBV5-1 and TRBJ2-3; 10 bases align to TRBD2. V dropped 0 bases and J dropped 4; count of bases not matched to a gene: 8. The CDR3 consists of 17 residues. CDR1 and CDR2 (germline): SGHRS, YFSETQ. The CDR3 protein is CASSLAASGSGADTQYF. The CDR3 bases are TGCGCCAGCAGCTTGGCGGCTAGCGGGAGCGGCGCAGATACGCAGTATTTT.

In its sample, this clone was seen a few times. Here the CDR3 DNA reads TGCAGTGTTGGGGGATACCAGCCCCAGCATTTT. This sequence encodes CSVGGYQPQHF. The chain links TRBV20-1 to TRBJ1-5; D possibly corresponds to TRBD1 (5 bases). Trimming pared 7 bases from V and 7 bases from J, leaving 11 bases between. CDR3 size: 11 residues. Germline V CDR1 and CDR2: DFQATT, SNEGSKA (reference sequence).

The chain is built from TRBV28 and TRBJ2-1, with 12 positions matching TRBD2. The V and J ends lost 5 bases and 10 bases, in that order; junction bases with no gene match: 12. The CDR3 runs 16 residues. Germline V lookup: CDR1 MDHEN, CDR2 SYDVKM. CDR3 nucleotide sequence: TGTGCCAGCAGTCCCAGGACTAGCGGGAATGGAGGGGAGCAGTTCTTC. Translation gives CASSPRTSGNGGEQFF.

The chain has TRBV2 and TRBJ2-2; D gene unclear. Germline CDR1 is SNHLY and CDR2 is FYNNEI. This CDR3 contains 14 residues. V lost 8 bases to trimming and J lost 1 base, with 11 bases between them. The CDR3 loop is CASALGRNTGELFF. The DNA of the CDR3 is TGTGCCAGCGCATTAGGGCGGAACACCGGGGAGCTGTTTTTT.

The sample holds a few counts of this clone. The chain is built from TRBV28 and TRBJ1-5; D ambiguous. Germline V gene data show CDR1 as MDHEN and CDR2 as SYDVKM. CDR3 length: 12 residues. The germline V and J ends were trimmed by 4 bases and 7 bases, with 8 bases remaining between them. CDR3 DNA: TGTGCCAGCAGTTCCGTGGGACAGCCCCAGCATTTT. Its protein is CASSSVGQPQHF. Drawing the rest from reference TRBV28 and TRBJ1-5, the complete variable domain is DVKVTQSSRYLVKRTGEKVFLECVQDMDHENMFWYRQDPGLGLRLIYFSYDVKMKEKGDIPEGYSVSREKKERFSLILESASTNQTSMYLCASSSVGQPQHFGDGTRLSIL.

This rearrangement joins TRBV30 to TRBJ1-2; maybe TRBD1 (6 bases). Germline V gene sequence: CDR1 GTSNPN, CDR2 SVGIG (reference sequence). V dropped 8 bases and J dropped 3 bases, with 7 bases sitting between them. This CDR3 is built from 10 residues. CDR3 DNA: TGTGCCCGACAGGACTATGGCTACACCTTC. It encodes CARQDYGYTF.

This chain links TRBV4-2 with TRBJ2-7, with 9 bases aligning to TRBD1. With 4 bases clipped from V and 0 bases from J, the junction kept 1 base outside the gene matches. CDR3 size: 14 residues. Germline V gene data show CDR1 as LGHNA and CDR2 as YNFKEQ. The CDR3 bases are TGTGCCAGCAGCCGGGACAGGGACTCCTACGAGCAGTACTTC. It codes for CASSRDRDSYEQYF.

This chain joins TRBV27 and TRBJ1-1; no clear D gene. Per germline, CDR1 MNHEY and CDR2 SMNVEV (reference sequence). V was trimmed by 0 bases and J by 6 bases, leaving 8 bases between them. The CDR3 totals 13 residues. CDR3 coding DNA: TGTGCCAGCAGTTTATCGACTTGGGCTGAAGCTTTCTTT. Protein sequence: CASSLSTWAEAFF.

V usage is TRBV5-1 and J usage is TRBJ1-6, with D unclear. V was shortened by 3 bases and J by 7 bases, with 14 bases between the two germline ends. The CDR3 runs 15 residues. From germline, CDR1 is SGHRS and CDR2 YFSETQ. CDR3 bases: TGCGCCAGCAGCTGGGCGGACGTTTCAAATTCACCCCTCCACTTT. Translated: CASSWADVSNSPLHF. The variable domain in full, completed from reference TRBV5-1 and TRBJ1-6, reads KAGVTQTPRYLIKTRGQQVTLSCSPISGHRSVSWYQQTPGQGLQFLFEYFSETQRNKGNFPGRFSGRQFSNSRSEMNVSTLELGDSALYLCASSWADVSNSPLHFGNGTRLTVT.

The rearrangement uses TRBV29-1 and TRBJ2-7; D possibly matches TRBD1 or TRBD2 (5 bases each). V was cut by 7 bases and J by 7 bases, with 14 bases left in between. The CDR3 runs to 11 residues. Germline V gives CDR1 SQVTM, CDR2 ANQGSEA. In DNA, the CDR3 is TGCAGCGCCGGGACCTTGTGGGAGCAGTACTTC. Residues: CSAGTLWEQYF.

The chain uses TRBV9 and TRBJ2-1; no clear D gene. V was shortened by 2 bases and J by 9 bases, with 21 bases between the two germline ends. This CDR3 region has 16 residues. Germline V gives CDR1 SGDLS, CDR2 YYNGEE. For the CDR3, the DNA is TGTGCCAGCAGCGTGGTTAGCTCCGACTCCCCCGCTGAGCAGTTCTTC. It translates to CASSVVSSDSPAEQFF.

This chain joins TRBV5-4 and TRBJ1-4, with D possibly matching TRBD1 (5 bases). The V end was cut by 4 bases, the J end by 8 bases, with 21 bases between. The germline V gene encodes CDR1 SGHNT and CDR2 YYREEE (reference sequence). This CDR3 is 16 amino acids long. CDR3 bases: TGTGCCAGCAGCCCTGCCGACAGTCTAGCTGGAGAAAAACTGTTTTTT. It encodes CASSPADSLAGEKLFF.

The chain is built from TRBV4-2 and TRBJ1-1; D gene unclear. The germline gives CDR1 LGHNA, CDR2 YNFKEQ. This CDR3 contains 14 residues. Trimming took 0 bases from V and 4 from J, leaving 9 bases between them. DNA of the CDR3: TGTGCCAGCAGCCAAGAGTCCGTCGGCACTGAAGCTTTCTTT. Translated: CASSQESVGTEAFF.

V usage is TRBV19 and J usage is TRBJ1-1, with D maybe TRBD1 (6 bases). The germline V gene has CDR1 LNHDA and CDR2 SQIVND (reference sequence). The CDR3 length is 15 residues. The ends were cut back, 5 bases at V and 1 base at J, with 14 bases in the middle. This CDR3 is CASSYGGLKNTEAFF. CDR3 nucleotides: TGTGCCAGTAGTTATGGGGGCCTAAAGAACACTGAAGCTTTCTTT.

V and J are TRBV23-1 and TRBJ2-7; maybe TRBD2 (6 bases). TRBV23-1 is noted as an ORF with a role that remains uncertain. V lost 4 bases, J lost 4 bases, and 17 bases lay in between. CDR3 size: 15 residues. CDR3 sequence reads: CASSRPGLSRYEQYF. CDR3 coding DNA: TGCGCCAGCAGTCGTCCGGGACTCTCCCGTTACGAGCAGTACTTC.

This clone came up a few times. The J gene is TRBJ2-7, the V gene TRBV7-6, with 9 bases lining up with TRBD2. Losses at the gene ends were 1 base for V and 1 base for J; bases not matched to a gene: 2. The CDR3 runs 15 residues. The germline V gene has CDR1 SGHVS and CDR2 FNYEAQ. CDR3 DNA: TGTGCCAGCAGCTTAGGGGCGGGAGGGTCCTACGAGCAGTACTTC. As protein: CASSLGAGGSYEQYF. The full variable domain, in which reference TRBV7-6 and TRBJ2-7 provide the parts outside the CDR3, is GAGVSQSPRYKVTKRGQDVALRCDPISGHVSLYWYRQALGQGPEFLTYFNYEAQQDKSGLPNDRFSAERPEGSISTLTIQRTEQRDSAMYRCASSLGAGGSYEQYFGPGTRLTVT.